Included here is one TCR beta chain sequence, with context. The data belong to a study of CD8 T cells in Susac syndrome. It was with random hexamers that roughly 0.45 to 1 ug RNA was reverse transcribed. Amplification of the TCR beta CDR3 was carried out by immunoSEQ multiplex PCR, which spanned a total of 54 Vbeta and 13 Jbeta segments. Each CDR3 protein gets one entry after TCRdb re-called the immunoSEQ multiplex PCR reads with MiXCR. The sample lists 200,000 or so distinct CDR3 sequences; about 93% were seen once. TCR beta sequences were obtained from blood CD8+ and CD4+ T cells. The multiple sclerosis control cohort comprised treatment-naive individuals presenting with stable or active relapsing-remitting disease. The authors negatively isolated CD8+ and CD4+ T cells and FACS-enriched TEMRA cells. This CDR3 is 15 amino acids long. The J segment lost 7 bases and the V segment lost 5 bases, leaving 9 bases of the junction unmatched.

The rearrangement uses TRBV12-3 or TRBV12-4 and TRBJ2-3; TRBD2 agrees at 10 bases. The source of this sequence is a human donor with multiple sclerosis. The sample was CD8+ T cells from PBMCs. The DNA of the CDR3 is TGTGCCAGCAGTAACCCTAGCGGGAGCCCCCATACGCAGTATTTT. This gives the protein CASSNPSGSPHTQYF.